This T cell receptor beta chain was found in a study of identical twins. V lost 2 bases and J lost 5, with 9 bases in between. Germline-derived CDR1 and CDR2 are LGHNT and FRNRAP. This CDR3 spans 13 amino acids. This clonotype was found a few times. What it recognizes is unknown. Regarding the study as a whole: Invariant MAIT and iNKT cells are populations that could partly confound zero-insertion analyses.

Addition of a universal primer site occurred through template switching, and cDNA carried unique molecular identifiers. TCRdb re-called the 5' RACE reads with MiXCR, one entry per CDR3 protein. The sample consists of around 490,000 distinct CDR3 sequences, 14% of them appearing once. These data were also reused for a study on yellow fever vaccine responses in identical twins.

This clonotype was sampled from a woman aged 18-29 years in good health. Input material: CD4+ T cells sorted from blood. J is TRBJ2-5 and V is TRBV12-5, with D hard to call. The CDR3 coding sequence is TGTGCTAGTGGTTTGTTCTATGGGGAGACCCAGTACTTC. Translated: CASGLFYGETQYF. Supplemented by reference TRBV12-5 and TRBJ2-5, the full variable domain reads DARVTQTPRHKVTEMGQEVTMRCQPILGHNTVFWYRQTMMQGLELLAYFRNRAPLDDSGMPKDRFSAEMPDATLATLKIQPSEPRDSAVYFCASGLFYGETQYFGPGTRLLVL.